The 27 T cell receptor beta chains listed next were all sequenced from one sample in a study of kidney transplant recipient with SARS-CoV-2 infection. From the reads, TCRdb called clonotypes with MiXCR, one entry per CDR3 protein. The sample consists of fewer than 250,000 distinct CDR3 sequences, around 30% of them appearing once. The specimen was a blood sample, collected at baseline and on roughly day 110 from a kidney transplant recipient. The source is a male patient between 25 and 40 years old who had COVID-19 and was a kidney transplant recipient. Some T cells could come from the graft donor.

The table lists this clonotype with many counts. The chain combines TRBV7-9 with TRBJ1-2; 7 bases agree with TRBD1. V gave up 5 bases and J gave up 8 bases; unmatched junction bases: 17. Germline V gene data show CDR1 as SEHNR and CDR2 as FQNEAQ (reference sequence). The CDR3 is made up of 16 amino acids. The CDR3 DNA follows: TGTGCCAGCAGCGAAGTGGGACAGCCCTTAATCGGGGGCTACACCTTC. It yields the protein CASSEVGQPLIGGYTF.

This clonotype was recorded many times. The chain is built from TRBV27 and TRBJ1-3; no clear D gene. The ends were cut back, 6 bases at V and 0 bases at J, with 12 bases in the middle. The CDR3 runs to 15 residues. The germline V gene has CDR1 MNHEY and CDR2 SMNVEV (reference sequence). This CDR3 is CASSRGGSSGNTIYF. CDR3 DNA sequence: TGTGCCAGCAGCCGGGGAGGCAGCTCTGGAAACACCATATATTTT.

In regard to this clonotype: A much larger clone sits a single nucleotide away, making a read error possible. The chain combines TRBV7-9 with TRBJ1-1; D unclear. The CDR3 sequence is 14 residues long. Germline V gene sequence: CDR1 SEHNR, CDR2 FQNEAQ (reference sequence). The CDR3 spells CAGSLVILATEAFF. The CDR3 DNA follows: TGTGCCGGCAGCTTAGTAATCCTAGCCACTGAAGCTTTCTTT.

The sample holds many counts of this clonotype. The V call is TRBV7-8, the J call TRBJ1-2; D gene unclear. The V gene's germline CDR1 is SGHVS and CDR2 FQNEAQ. This CDR3 is built from 17 residues. V was clipped by 5 bases and J by 4 bases, with 23 bases between them. The CDR3 reads CASSASAFTRKTYGYTF. CDR3 nucleotides: TGTGCCAGCAGCGCGAGTGCGTTTACCCGAAAGACCTATGGCTACACCTTC.

Details on this clonotype: It may be a read error: a sequence one base away is much more abundant. The rearrangement uses TRBV28 and TRBJ1-4; no firm D call. Germline V CDR1 and CDR2: MDHEN, SYDVKM. The CDR3 loop spans 16 amino acids. V was shortened by 5 bases and J by 1 base, with 14 bases between the two germline ends. CDR3 sequence: CASSDPWRETNEKLFF. In nucleotides, the CDR3 is TGTGCCAGCAGTGATCCCTGGCGGGAAACTAATGAAAAACTGTTTTTT. Based on the CDR3 plus reference TRBV28 and TRBJ1-4, the full variable domain is DVKVTQSSRYLVKRTGEKVFLECVQDMDHENMFWYRQDPGLGLRLIYFSYDVKMKEKGDIPEGYSVSREKKERFSLILESASTNQTSMYLCASSDPWRETNEKLFFGSGTQLSVL.

This sequence joins TRBV20-1 and TRBJ2-1, with TRBD2 matching over 10 bases. The CDR3 has 19 amino acids. Trimming cost V 6 bases and J 8 bases; bases outside gene matches: 25. Per germline, CDR1 DFQATT and CDR2 SNEGSKA (reference sequence). The CDR3 nucleotides read TGCAGTGCCAAGCCCCGGACTAGCGGTCACTCAGGGACTACAGATGAGCAGTTCTTC. Translated: CSAKPRTSGHSGTTDEQFF.

A few counts support this clonotype. The V gene is TRBV12-3 or TRBV12-4, the J gene TRBJ1-5; maybe TRBD1 (6 bases). The V gene lost 2 bases and the J gene lost 4 bases, with 15 bases spanning the gap. The CDR3 totals 16 residues. The CDR3 spells CASSLSSARGNQPQHF. DNA for the CDR3: TGTGCCAGCAGTTTAAGTTCGGCGAGGGGGAATCAGCCCCAGCATTTT.

This clonotype was seen a handful of times. A much larger clone sits a single nucleotide away, making a read error possible. The chain uses TRBV18 and TRBJ1-5, with D possibly being TRBD1 (5 bases). This CDR3 has 13 residues. From germline, CDR1 is KGHSH and CDR2 LQKENI. V lost 10 bases, J lost 4 bases, and 14 bases lay in between. Here the CDR3 DNA reads TGTGCCAACTCGCACGCAGGGAATCAGCCCCAGCATTTT. As protein: CANSHAGNQPQHF.

Points on this clonotype: A much bigger clone sits one base away, suggesting this may be a read error. The V call is TRBV12-3 or TRBV12-4, the J call TRBJ1-5; 8 bases agree with TRBD1. J lost 5 bases, V lost 8 bases, and 8 bases had no gene match. This CDR3 has 14 amino acids. The CDR3 bases are TGTGCCAGCCAAACAGGGGGGATCGATCAGCCCCAGCATTTT. Encoded protein: CASQTGGIDQPQHF.

This clonotype was recorded many times. The chain recombines TRBV12-3 or TRBV12-4 with TRBJ1-6, with no clear D. V dropped 3 bases and J dropped 0 bases, with 3 bases sitting between them. The CDR3 sequence is 14 residues long. The CDR3 sequence is CASSFGSYNSPLHF. The CDR3 bases are TGTGCCAGCAGTTTCGGCTCCTATAATTCACCCCTCCACTTT.

This clonotype was counted ten times or more. The genes are TRBV20-1 and TRBJ2-7; tentatively, D is TRBD1 or TRBD2 (5 bases each). Trimming cost V 0 bases and J 6 bases, with 18 bases left between them. CDR1 and CDR2 (germline): DFQATT, SNEGSKA (reference sequence). The CDR3 runs to 15 residues. This chain's CDR3 is CSARDGLKGTVEQYF. For the CDR3, the DNA is TGCAGTGCTAGAGATGGGTTGAAGGGGACGGTCGAGCAGTACTTC.

Ten or more counts support this clonotype. The chain couples TRBV11-2 to TRBJ2-1; 9 nucleotides agree with TRBD2. J was trimmed by 2 bases and V by 1 base; bases with no gene match: 6. The CDR3 has 17 residues. In germline, CDR1 is SGHAT, CDR2 FQNNGV. CDR3 loop: CASSLGASGETYNEQFF. CDR3 DNA sequence: TGTGCCAGCAGCTTAGGGGCTAGCGGGGAGACCTACAATGAGCAGTTCTTC.

This clonotype has ten or more counts. V gene TRBV16 combines with J gene TRBJ1-2; D is undetermined. Per germline, CDR1 KGHSY and CDR2 FQNENV. CDR3 length: 17 amino acids. Trimming removed 5 bases at V and 4 bases at J, with 23 bases between. CDR3 sequence: CASSNAPVVRKTYGYTF. The CDR3 coding sequence is TGTGCCAGCAGCAACGCTCCGGTCGTTAGAAAGACCTATGGCTACACCTTC. Combining the CDR3 with reference TRBV16 and TRBJ1-2 gives the whole variable domain GEEVAQTPKHLVRGEGQKAKLYCAPIKGHSYVFWYQQVLKNEFKFLISFQNENVFDETGMPKERFSAKCLPNSPCSLEIQATKLEDSAVYFCASSNAPVVRKTYGYTFGSGTRLTVV.

This clonotype was seen many times. In DNA, the CDR3 is TGTGCCAGCAGTGAAAGGACGGCTCTTCAGCCCCAGCATTTT. Translation gives CASSERTALQPQHF. This chain joins TRBV2 and TRBJ1-5; no reliable D call. V was trimmed by 2 bases and J by 6 bases, leaving 11 bases between them. This CDR3 spans 14 amino acids. In germline, CDR1 is SNHLY, CDR2 FYNNEI.

In its sample, this clonotype was seen many times. The V and J genes are TRBV4-3 and TRBJ2-1, with a weak D call TRBD2 (6 bases). Germline CDR1 is LGHNA and CDR2 is YSLEER. This CDR3 spans 17 amino acids. Trimming took off 0 bases at V and 2 bases at J, with 14 bases between the two ends. The CDR3 is CASSQDFEGGPYNEQFF. In DNA form, the CDR3 reads TGCGCCAGCAGCCAAGATTTTGAGGGAGGACCCTACAATGAGCAGTTCTTC.

This clonotype occurred a few times. The chain employs TRBV8-2 and TRBJ1-2. TRBV8-2 is marked as a pseudogene. There are 16 residues in the CDR3. The CDR3 reads CGSENSDSRKTYGYTF. The DNA for the CDR3 is TGTGGCAGTGAAAACTCTGATAGCCGAAAGACCTATGGCTACACCTTC.

Comment on this clonotype: Just one base apart from a much larger clone, this may be a read error. The CDR3 does not close with the conserved phenylalanine or tryptophan, likely indicating a read error. The rearrangement links TRBV6-6 to TRBJ1-2, with 8 positions matching TRBD1. V shed 6 bases and J 8 bases; nucleotides not matched to a gene: 11. Germline CDR1 MNHNY, CDR2 SVGAGI (reference sequence). The CDR3 consists of 14 residues. This CDR3 is CASSPQPTGVGYTL. The CDR3, as DNA: TGTGCCAGCAGCCCCCAACCGACAGGGGTAGGCTACACCCTC.

With respect to this clonotype: A read error may be the cause here, since a much bigger clone is one base away. The chain uses TRBV21-1 and TRBJ2-2; the table's TRBD1 call for D was not verified on the DNA. TRBV21-1 is marked as a pseudogene. This CDR3 spans 17 amino acids. CDR3 bases: TGTGCCAGCAGCAAAAATAATCAGTTACAGGCAGTCGGGGGGCTGTTTTTT. This codes for CASSKNNQLQAVGGLFF.

As regards this clonotype: A much larger clonotype is one base distant, so this may be a read error. The chain employs TRBV6-5 and TRBJ2-2, with no clear D. The CDR3 totals 14 residues. Germline CDR1 MNHEY, CDR2 SVGAGI. The CDR3 region has the DNA TGTACCAGCAGTTATGATAGCTTCACCGGGGAGCTGTTTTTT. Translation gives CTSSYDSFTGELFF.

To note about this clonotype: A much larger clone lies a single base off, so this may be a read error. The V and J genes are TRBV7-9 and TRBJ1-1, with 7 positions matching TRBD1. Germline CDR1 and CDR2: SEHNR and FQNEAQ (reference sequence). This CDR3 region has 13 residues. After removal of 6 bases from V and 6 bases from J, the junction contained 7 bases not matched to a gene. The CDR3 sequence: CASRRQGNAEAFF. The CDR3 nucleotides are TGTGCCAGCAGGCGACAGGGAAATGCTGAAGCTTTCTTT.

The chain is built from TRBV4-3 and TRBJ2-1; D perhaps matches TRBD2 (5 bases). Trimming took off 0 bases at V and 8 bases at J, with 11 bases between the two ends. CDR3 length equals 14 residues. Germline assignment: CDR1 LGHNA and CDR2 YSLEER. CDR3 loop: CASSQETRGHEQFF. In DNA form, the CDR3 reads TGCGCCAGCAGCCAAGAAACCCGGGGTCATGAGCAGTTCTTC.

This clonotype was picked up many times. This chain links TRBV6-5 with TRBJ2-2; 16 positions match TRBD2. V was clipped by 5 bases and J by 7 bases; unmatched bases: 10. The germline gives CDR1 MNHEY, CDR2 SVGAGI. The CDR3 covers 18 residues. The CDR3 nucleotides are TGTGCCAGCAGTAGACCGGGACTAGCGGGAGGGCCCTACGGGGAGCTGTTTTTT. Its translation is CASSRPGLAGGPYGELFF.

Note on this clonotype: A read error may explain this, as a much larger clone is one base away. The chain employs TRBV29-1 and TRBJ2-4, with TRBD2 as a possible D gene (5 bases). V was clipped by 7 bases and J by 13 bases, with 20 bases between them. This CDR3 has 12 amino acids. The germline gives CDR1 SQVTM, CDR2 ANQGSEA. CDR3 DNA sequence: TGCAGCGGCCACTACGGGATTCGAGAGCAGTACTTC. It specifies CSGHYGIREQYF. Using reference TRBV29-1 and TRBJ2-4 for the parts outside the CDR3, the full variable domain is SAVISQKPSRDICQRGTSLTIQCQVDSQVTMMFWYRQQPGQSLTLIATANQGSEATYESGFVIDKFPISRPNLTFSTLTVSNMSPEDSSIYLCSGHYGIREQYFGAGTRLSVL.

This clonotype occurred many times. The junction departs from germline at one end; a sequencing error may be responsible. This chain uses TRBV3-1 with TRBJ2-5; no clear D gene. Germline V gene data show CDR1 as LGHDT and CDR2 as YNNKEL (reference sequence). CDR3 length: 17 amino acids. The CDR3 nucleotides read TGCGCCAGCAGCGTCTTCTGTCCCATTTCTTTCTCTGAGACCCAGTACTTC. This gives the protein CASSVFCPISFSETQYF.

This clonotype showed up many times. This sequence joins TRBV6-5 and TRBJ1-3; no firm D call. The germline V gene has CDR1 MNHEY and CDR2 SVGAGI. This CDR3 spans 15 amino acids. Between the trimmed V and J ends, which lost 5 bases and 4 bases, there was a span of 15 bases. The CDR3 reads CASSPRDIAGNTIYF. The CDR3 region has the DNA TGTGCCAGCAGTCCGAGGGATATTGCGGGAAACACCATATATTTT.

As to this clonotype: Possible read error: a much larger clone is one base away. The J gene is TRBJ1-3, the V gene TRBV28; D unclear. From germline, CDR1 is MDHEN and CDR2 SYDVKM. There are 15 residues in the CDR3. CDR3 protein: CASSLTFYSGNTIHF. The CDR3 bases are TGTGCCAGCAGTCTCACATTCTACTCTGGAAACACCATACATTTT. Together with reference TRBV28 and TRBJ1-3, the CDR3 gives the full variable domain: DVKVTQSSRYLVKRTGEKVFLECVQDMDHENMFWYRQDPGLGLRLIYFSYDVKMKEKGDIPEGYSVSREKKERFSLILESASTNQTSMYLCASSLTFYSGNTIHFGEGSWLTVV.

This clonotype was seen ten or more times. This CDR3 is CASSVRNDLGKTYGYTF. The DNA of the CDR3 is TGTGCCAGCAGCGTGAGGAACGATCTCGGAAAGACCTATGGCTACACCTTC. This chain uses TRBV11-3 with TRBJ1-2; D call uncertain. V was pared by 5 bases and J by 4 bases, with 23 bases between. CDR3 length equals 17 residues. CDR1 and CDR2 (germline): SGHNT, YENEEA. Full variable domain (remainder filled in from reference TRBV11-3 and TRBJ1-2): EAGVVQSPRYKIIEKKQPVAFWCNPISGHNTLYWYLQNLGQGPELLIRYENEEAVDDSQLPKDRFSAERLKGVDSTLKIQPAELGDSAVYLCASSVRNDLGKTYGYTFGSGTRLTVV.